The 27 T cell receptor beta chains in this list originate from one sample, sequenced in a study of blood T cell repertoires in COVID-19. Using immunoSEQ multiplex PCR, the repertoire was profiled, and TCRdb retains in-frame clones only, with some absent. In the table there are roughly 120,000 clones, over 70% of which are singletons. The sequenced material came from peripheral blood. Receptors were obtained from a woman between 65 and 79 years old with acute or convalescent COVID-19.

The CDR3 DNA reads as TGTGCCAGCAGCTTGGGAATTGTGCGGGGGGCTCACCGGGGGAGCAATGAGCAGTTCTTC. Amino acid sequence: CASSLGIVRGAHRGSNEQFF. The chain combines TRBV5-8 with TRBJ2-1; 8 bases fit TRBD2. The ends lost 0 bases at V and 6 bases at J; junction bases unmatched: 20. Germline V gives CDR1 SGHTS, CDR2 YDEGEE. The CDR3 loop spans 20 amino acids.

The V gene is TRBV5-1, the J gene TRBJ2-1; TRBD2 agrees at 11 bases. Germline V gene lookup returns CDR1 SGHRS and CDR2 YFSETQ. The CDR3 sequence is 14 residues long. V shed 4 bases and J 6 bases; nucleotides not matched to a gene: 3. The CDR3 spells CASSSSGGVNEQFF. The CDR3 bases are TGCGCCAGCAGCAGTAGCGGGGGGGTCAATGAGCAGTTCTTC. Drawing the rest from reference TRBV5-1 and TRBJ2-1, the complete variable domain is KAGVTQTPRYLIKTRGQQVTLSCSPISGHRSVSWYQQTPGQGLQFLFEYFSETQRNKGNFPGRFSGRQFSNSRSEMNVSTLELGDSALYLCASSSSGGVNEQFFGPGTRLTVL.

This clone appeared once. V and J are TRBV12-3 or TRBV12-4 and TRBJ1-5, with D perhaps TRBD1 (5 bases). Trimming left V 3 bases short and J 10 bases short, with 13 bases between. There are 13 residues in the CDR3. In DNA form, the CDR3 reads TGTGCCAGCAGTTTGCCGGGCGGGGGACCCCAGCATTTT. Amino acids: CASSLPGGGPQHF.

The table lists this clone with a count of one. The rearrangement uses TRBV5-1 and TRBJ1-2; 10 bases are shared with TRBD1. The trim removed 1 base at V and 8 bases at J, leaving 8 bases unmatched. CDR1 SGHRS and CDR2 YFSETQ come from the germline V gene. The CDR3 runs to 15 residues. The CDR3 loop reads CASSLMGQGRGGYTF. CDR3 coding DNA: TGCGCCAGCAGCTTGATGGGACAGGGGCGAGGAGGCTACACCTTC. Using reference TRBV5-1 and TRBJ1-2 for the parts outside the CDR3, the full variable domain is KAGVTQTPRYLIKTRGQQVTLSCSPISGHRSVSWYQQTPGQGLQFLFEYFSETQRNKGNFPGRFSGRQFSNSRSEMNVSTLELGDSALYLCASSLMGQGRGGYTFGSGTRLTVV.

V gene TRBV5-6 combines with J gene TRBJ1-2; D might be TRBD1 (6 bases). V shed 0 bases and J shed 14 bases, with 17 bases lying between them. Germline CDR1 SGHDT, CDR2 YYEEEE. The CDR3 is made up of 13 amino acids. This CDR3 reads CASSLGIGGLATF. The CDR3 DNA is TGTGCCAGCAGCTTGGGTATAGGGGGTTTAGCGACCTTC.

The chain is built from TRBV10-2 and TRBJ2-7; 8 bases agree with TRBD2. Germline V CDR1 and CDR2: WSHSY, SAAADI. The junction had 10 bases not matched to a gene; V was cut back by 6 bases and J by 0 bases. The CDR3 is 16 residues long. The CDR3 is CASRKRSGGLSYEQYF. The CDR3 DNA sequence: TGCGCCAGCAGGAAGAGAAGCGGGGGCCTCTCCTACGAGCAGTACTTC.

The CDR3 reads CASSPSEWVGSGNTIYF. The CDR3 DNA sequence: TGTGCCAGCAGCCCAAGCGAATGGGTTGGCTCTGGAAACACCATATATTTT. The chain combines TRBV9 with TRBJ1-3; the D is unclear. Trimming stripped 4 bases from V and 0 bases from J, with 17 bases between. CDR1 and CDR2 from the germline V gene are SGDLS and YYNGEE. CDR3 length: 17 residues.

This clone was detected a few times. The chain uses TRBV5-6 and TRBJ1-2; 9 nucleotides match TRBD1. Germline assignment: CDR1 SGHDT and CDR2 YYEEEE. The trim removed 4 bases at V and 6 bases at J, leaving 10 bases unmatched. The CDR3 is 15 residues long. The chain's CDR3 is CASSGIVGQGHGYTF. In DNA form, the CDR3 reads TGTGCCAGCAGCGGAATAGTGGGACAGGGTCATGGCTACACCTTC.

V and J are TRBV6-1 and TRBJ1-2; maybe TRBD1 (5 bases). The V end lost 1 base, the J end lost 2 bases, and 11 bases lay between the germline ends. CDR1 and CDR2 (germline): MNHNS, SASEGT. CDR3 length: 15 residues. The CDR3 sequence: CASSEGRDVNYGYTF. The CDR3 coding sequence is TGTGCCAGCAGTGAAGGGAGGGACGTCAACTATGGCTACACCTTC.

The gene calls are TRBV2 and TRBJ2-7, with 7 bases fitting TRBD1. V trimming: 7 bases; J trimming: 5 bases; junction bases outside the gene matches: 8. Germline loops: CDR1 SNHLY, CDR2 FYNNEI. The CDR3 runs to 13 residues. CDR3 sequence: CASTLTGRDEQYF. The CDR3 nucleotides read TGTGCCAGCACCCTGACAGGGCGCGACGAGCAGTACTTC.

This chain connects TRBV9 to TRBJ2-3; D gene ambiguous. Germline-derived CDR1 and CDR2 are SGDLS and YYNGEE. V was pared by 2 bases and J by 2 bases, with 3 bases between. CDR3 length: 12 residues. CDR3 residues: CASSVFTDTQYF. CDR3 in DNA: TGTGCCAGCAGCGTCTTCACAGATACGCAGTATTTT.

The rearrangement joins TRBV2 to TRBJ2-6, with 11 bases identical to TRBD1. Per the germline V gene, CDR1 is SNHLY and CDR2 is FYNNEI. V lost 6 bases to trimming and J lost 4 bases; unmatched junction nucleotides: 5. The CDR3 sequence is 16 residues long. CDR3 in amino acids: CASRKDRGQGANVLTF. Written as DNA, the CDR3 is TGTGCCAGCAGGAAGGACAGGGGGCAAGGGGCCAACGTCCTGACTTTC.

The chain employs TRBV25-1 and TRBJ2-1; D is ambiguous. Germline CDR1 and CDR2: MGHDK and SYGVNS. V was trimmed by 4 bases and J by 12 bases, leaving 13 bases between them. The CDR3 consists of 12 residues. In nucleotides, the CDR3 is TGTGCCAGCAGTGGCCTCGCCCGCGGGCAGTTCTTC. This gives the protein CASSGLARGQFF.

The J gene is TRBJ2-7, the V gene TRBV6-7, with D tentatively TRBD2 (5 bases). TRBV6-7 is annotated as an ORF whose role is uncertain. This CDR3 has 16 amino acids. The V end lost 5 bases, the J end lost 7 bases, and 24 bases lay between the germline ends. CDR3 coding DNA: TGTGCCAGCAGTCACGCGGCCGTCCAGCCCACGGGGGAGCAGTACTTC. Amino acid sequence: CASSHAAVQPTGEQYF.

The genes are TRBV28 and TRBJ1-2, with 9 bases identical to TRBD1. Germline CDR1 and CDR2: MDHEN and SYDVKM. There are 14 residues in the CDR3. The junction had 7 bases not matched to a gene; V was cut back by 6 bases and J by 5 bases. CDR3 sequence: CASRPTGGGYGYTF. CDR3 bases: TGTGCCAGCAGGCCGACAGGGGGAGGGTATGGCTACACCTTC.

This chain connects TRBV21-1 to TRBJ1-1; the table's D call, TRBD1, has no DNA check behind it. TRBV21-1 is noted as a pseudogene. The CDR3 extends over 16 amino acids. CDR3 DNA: TGTGCCAGCAGTACCGGGACAGGGGGCTTTTTTATAGAAGCTTTCTTT. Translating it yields CASSTGTGGFFIEAFF.

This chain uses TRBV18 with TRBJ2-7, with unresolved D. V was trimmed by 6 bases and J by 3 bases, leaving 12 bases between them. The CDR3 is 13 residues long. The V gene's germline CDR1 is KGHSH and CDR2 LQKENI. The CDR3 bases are TGTGCCAGCTCTCCTGGAGCGAGCTACGAGCAGTACTTC. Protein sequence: CASSPGASYEQYF. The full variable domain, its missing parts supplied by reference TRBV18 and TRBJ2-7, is NAGVMQNPRHLVRRRGQEARLRCSPMKGHSHVYWYRQLPEEGLKFMVYLQKENIIDESGMPKERFSAEFPKEGPSILRIQQVVRGDSAAYFCASSPGASYEQYFGPGTRLTVT.

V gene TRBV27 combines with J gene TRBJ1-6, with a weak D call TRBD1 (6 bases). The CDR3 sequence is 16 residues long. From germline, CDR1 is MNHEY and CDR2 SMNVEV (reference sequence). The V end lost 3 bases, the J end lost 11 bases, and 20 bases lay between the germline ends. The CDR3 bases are TGTGCCAGCAGTTTCATCCCCGGCCAGGGGAACCCACCCCTCCACTTT. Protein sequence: CASSFIPGQGNPPLHF.

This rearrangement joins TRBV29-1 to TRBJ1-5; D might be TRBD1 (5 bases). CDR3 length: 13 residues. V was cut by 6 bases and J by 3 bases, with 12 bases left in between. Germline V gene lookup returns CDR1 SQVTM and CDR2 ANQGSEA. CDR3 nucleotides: TGCAGCGTGGATCAGGGCCCCAATCAGCCCCAGCATTTT. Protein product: CSVDQGPNQPQHF.

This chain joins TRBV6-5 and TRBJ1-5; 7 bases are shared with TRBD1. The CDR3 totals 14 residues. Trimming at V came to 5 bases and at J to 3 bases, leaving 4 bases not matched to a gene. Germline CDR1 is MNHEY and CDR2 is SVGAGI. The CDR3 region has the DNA TGTGCCAGCAGTCTACAGGGGATCAATCAGCCCCAGCATTTT. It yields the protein CASSLQGINQPQHF.

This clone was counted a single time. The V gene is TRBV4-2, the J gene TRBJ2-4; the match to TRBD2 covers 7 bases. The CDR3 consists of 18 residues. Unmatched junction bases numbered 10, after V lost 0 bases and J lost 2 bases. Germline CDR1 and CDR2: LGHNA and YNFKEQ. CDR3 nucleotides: TGTGCCAGCAGCCAAGACTGGGGGAGGGCCGATTCCAAAAACATTCAGTACTTC. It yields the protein CASSQDWGRADSKNIQYF.

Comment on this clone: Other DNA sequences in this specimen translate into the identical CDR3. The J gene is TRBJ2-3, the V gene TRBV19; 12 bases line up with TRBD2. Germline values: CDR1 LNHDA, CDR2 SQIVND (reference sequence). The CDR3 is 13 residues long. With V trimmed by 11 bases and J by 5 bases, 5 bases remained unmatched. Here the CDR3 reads CASLGLAGDTQYF. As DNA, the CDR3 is TGTGCCTCCCTGGGACTAGCGGGAGATACGCAGTATTTT.

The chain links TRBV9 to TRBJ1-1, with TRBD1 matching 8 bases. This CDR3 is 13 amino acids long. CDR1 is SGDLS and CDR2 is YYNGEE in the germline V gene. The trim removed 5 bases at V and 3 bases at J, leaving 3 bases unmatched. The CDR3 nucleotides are TGTGCCAGCAGTGAGACAGGGGACACTGAAGCTTTCTTT. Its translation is CASSETGDTEAFF.

The CDR3 sequence: CASSQDLDQPQHF. DNA of the CDR3: TGTGCCAGCAGCCAAGATCTCGATCAGCCCCAGCATTTT. The rearrangement joins TRBV4-2 to TRBJ1-5; D is unresolved. The CDR3 spans 13 residues. Per the germline V gene, CDR1 is LGHNA and CDR2 is YNFKEQ. V lost 0 bases, J lost 5 bases, and 5 bases lay in between.

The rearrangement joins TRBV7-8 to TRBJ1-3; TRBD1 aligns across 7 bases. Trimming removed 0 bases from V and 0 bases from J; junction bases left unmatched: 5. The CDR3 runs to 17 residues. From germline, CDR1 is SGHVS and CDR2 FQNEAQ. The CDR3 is CASSLALGQYSGNTIYF. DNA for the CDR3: TGTGCCAGCAGCTTAGCTTTGGGACAGTACTCTGGAAACACCATATATTTT.

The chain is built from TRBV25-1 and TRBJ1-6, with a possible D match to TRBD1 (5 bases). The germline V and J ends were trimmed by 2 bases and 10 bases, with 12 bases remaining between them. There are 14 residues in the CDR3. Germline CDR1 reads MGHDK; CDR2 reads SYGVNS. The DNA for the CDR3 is TGTGCCAGCAGTGAAGGAGGGGCGGAATCACCCCTCCACTTT. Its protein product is CASSEGGAESPLHF.

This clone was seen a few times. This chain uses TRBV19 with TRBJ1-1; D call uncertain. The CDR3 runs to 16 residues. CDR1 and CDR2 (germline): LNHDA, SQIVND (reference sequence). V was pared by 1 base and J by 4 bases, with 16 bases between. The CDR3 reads CASSIAGRGASTEAFF. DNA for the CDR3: TGTGCCAGTAGTATAGCGGGGAGAGGTGCGAGCACTGAAGCTTTCTTT. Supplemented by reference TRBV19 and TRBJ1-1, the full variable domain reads DGGITQSPKYLFRKEGQNVTLSCEQNLNHDAMYWYRQDPGQGLRLIYYSQIVNDFQKGDIAEGYSVSREKKESFPLTVTSAQKNPTAFYLCASSIAGRGASTEAFFGQGTRLTVV.